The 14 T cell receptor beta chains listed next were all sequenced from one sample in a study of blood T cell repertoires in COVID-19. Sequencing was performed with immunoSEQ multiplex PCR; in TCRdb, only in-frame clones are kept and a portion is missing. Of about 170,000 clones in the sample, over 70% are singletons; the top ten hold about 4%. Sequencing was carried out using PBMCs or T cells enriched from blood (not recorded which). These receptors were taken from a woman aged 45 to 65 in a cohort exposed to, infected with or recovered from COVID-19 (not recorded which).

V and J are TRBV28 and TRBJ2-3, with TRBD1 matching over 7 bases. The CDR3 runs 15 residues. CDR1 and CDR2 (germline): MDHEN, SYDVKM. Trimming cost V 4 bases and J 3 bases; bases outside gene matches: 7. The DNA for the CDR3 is TGTGCCAGCAGTTCGCCAGGGGGTTTTACAGATACGCAGTATTTT. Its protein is CASSSPGGFTDTQYF.

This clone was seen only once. In nucleotides, the CDR3 is TGTGCCAGCTCACTAGCTACGTCCCACGTCGGCCAAGAGACCCAGTACTTC. This gives the protein CASSLATSHVGQETQYF. The gene calls are TRBV18 and TRBJ2-5, with D unresolved. The germline V gene encodes CDR1 KGHSH and CDR2 LQKENI. V lost 4 bases to trimming and J lost 1 base, with 19 bases between them. CDR3 length equals 17 residues.

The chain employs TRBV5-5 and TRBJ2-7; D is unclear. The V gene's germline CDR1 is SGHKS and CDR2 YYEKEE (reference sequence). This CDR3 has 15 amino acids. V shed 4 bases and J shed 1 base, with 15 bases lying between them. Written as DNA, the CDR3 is TGTGCCAGCAGCGAAGCCCCTCCACGGTCCTACGAGCAGTACTTC. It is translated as CASSEAPPRSYEQYF.

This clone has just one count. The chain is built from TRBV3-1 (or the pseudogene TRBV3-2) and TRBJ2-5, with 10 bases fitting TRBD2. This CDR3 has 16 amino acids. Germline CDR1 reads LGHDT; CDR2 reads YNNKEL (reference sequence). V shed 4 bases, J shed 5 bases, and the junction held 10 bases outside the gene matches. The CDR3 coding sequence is TGTGCCAGCAGCCGGAGGACTAGCGGAAGGGGGGAGACCCAGTACTTC. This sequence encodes CASSRRTSGRGETQYF.

The CDR3 loop is CASSPSGQGLNYGYTF. As DNA, the CDR3 is TGTGCCAGCAGCCCTAGTGGGCAGGGGCTCAACTATGGCTACACCTTC. The chain carries TRBV9 and TRBJ1-2; TRBD1 is a possible D gene (6 bases). CDR3 length equals 16 residues. Germline lookup yields CDR1 SGDLS and CDR2 YYNGEE. V lost 4 bases and J lost 2, with 18 bases in between.

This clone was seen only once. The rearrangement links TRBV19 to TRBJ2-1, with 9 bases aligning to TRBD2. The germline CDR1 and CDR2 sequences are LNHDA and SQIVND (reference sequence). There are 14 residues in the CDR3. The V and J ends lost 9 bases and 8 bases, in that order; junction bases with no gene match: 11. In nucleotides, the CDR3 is TGTGCCAGCTCACCCTACGGGACTAGCTATGAGCAGTTCTTC. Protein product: CASSPYGTSYEQFF.

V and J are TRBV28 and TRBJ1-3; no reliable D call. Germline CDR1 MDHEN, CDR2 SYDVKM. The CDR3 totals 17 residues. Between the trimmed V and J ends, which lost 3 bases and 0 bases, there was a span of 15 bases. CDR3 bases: TGTGCCAGCAGTTTCCCTTCCAGGCCCAGCTCTGGAAACACCATATATTTT. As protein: CASSFPSRPSSGNTIYF.

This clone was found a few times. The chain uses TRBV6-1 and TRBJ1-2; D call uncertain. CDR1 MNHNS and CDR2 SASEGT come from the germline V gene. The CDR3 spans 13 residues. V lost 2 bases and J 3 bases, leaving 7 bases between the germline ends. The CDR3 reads CASSESGDYGYTF. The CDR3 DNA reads TGTGCCAGCAGTGAATCCGGGGACTATGGCTACACCTTC.

CDR3 residues: CASSPYYLVGTGELFF. CDR3 in DNA: TGTGCCAGCAGCCCGTACTATCTCGTTGGCACCGGGGAGCTGTTTTTT. The chain joins TRBV11-2 to TRBJ2-2; no reliable D call. The length of the CDR3 is 16 residues. Germline-derived CDR1 and CDR2 are SGHAT and FQNNGV. The V end lost 5 bases, the J end lost 4 bases, and 17 bases lay between the germline ends.

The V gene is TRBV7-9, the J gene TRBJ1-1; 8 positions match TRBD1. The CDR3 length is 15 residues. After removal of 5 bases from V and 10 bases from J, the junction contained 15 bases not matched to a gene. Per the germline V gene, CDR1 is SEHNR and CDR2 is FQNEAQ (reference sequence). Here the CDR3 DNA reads TGTGCCAGCAGCGCACAATCGCCGGGACAGGATCGAGCTTTCTTT. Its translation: CASSAQSPGQDRAFF. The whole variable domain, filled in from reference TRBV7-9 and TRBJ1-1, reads DTGVSQNPRHKITKRGQNVTFRCDPISEHNRLYWYRQTLGQGPEFLTYFQNEAQLEKSRLLSDRFSAERPKGSFSTLEIQRTEQGDSAMYLCASSAQSPGQDRAFFGQGTRLTVV.

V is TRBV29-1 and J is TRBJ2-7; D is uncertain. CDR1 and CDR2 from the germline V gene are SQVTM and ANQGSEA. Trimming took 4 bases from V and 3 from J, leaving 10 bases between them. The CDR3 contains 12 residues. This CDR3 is CSVGGNDYEQYF. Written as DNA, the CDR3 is TGCAGCGTTGGAGGCAATGACTACGAGCAGTACTTC.

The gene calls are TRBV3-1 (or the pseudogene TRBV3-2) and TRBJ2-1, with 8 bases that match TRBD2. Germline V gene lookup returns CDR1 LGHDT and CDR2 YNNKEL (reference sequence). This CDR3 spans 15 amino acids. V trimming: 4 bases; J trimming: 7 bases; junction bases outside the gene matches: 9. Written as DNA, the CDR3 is TGTGCCAGCAGCCCCGGGACTAGACAAATTAATGAGCAGTTCTTC. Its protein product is CASSPGTRQINEQFF.

CDR3 amino acids: CASGSRDFADQPQHF. In DNA, the CDR3 is TGTGCCAGCGGTTCCAGGGACTTCGCCGATCAGCCCCAGCATTTT. The chain recombines TRBV6-5 with TRBJ1-5; a weak D match, TRBD1 (5 bases). The CDR3 has 15 amino acids. V lost 8 bases and J lost 5, with 19 bases in between. From germline, CDR1 is MNHEY and CDR2 SVGAGI.

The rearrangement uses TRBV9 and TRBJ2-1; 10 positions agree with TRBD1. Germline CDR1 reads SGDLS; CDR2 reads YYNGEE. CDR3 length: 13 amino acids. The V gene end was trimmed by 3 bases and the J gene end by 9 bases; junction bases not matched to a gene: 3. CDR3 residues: CASSEWTGGEQFF. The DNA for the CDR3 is TGTGCCAGCAGCGAGTGGACAGGGGGTGAGCAGTTCTTC.